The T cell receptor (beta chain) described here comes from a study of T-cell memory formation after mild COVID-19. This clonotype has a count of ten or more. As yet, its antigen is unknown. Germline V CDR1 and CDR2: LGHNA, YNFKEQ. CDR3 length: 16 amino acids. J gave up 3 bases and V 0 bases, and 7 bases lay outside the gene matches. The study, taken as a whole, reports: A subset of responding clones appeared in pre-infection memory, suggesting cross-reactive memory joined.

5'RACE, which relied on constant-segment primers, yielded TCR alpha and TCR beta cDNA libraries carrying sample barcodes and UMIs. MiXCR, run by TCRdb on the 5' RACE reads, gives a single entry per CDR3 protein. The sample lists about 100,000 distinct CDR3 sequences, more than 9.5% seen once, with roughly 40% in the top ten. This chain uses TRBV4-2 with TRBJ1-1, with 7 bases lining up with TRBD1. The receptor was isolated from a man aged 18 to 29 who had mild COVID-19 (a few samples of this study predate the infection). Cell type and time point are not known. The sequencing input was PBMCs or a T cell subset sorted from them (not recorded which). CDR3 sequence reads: CASSQENGGGHTEAFF. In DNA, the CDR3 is TGTGCCAGCAGCCAAGAGAACGGAGGGGGCCACACTGAAGCTTTCTTT.